The T cell receptor beta chain described here comes from a study of blood T cell repertoires in COVID-19. Study details: Acute and convalescent COVID-19 samples came from the United States, Italy and Spain. In each case, the material was cDNA or gDNA derived from T cells, B-cell-depleted T cells, or PBMCs.

Per the original data handling: Researchers report that nucleated cell counts were estimated from reference gene primer amplification. Profiling relied on immunoSEQ multiplex PCR, and the TCRdb table lists in-frame clones only, not all of them. Clone size and V and J calls were adopted from that table, with D and trimming inferred from the DNA. The sample holds approximately 77,000 clones; about 87% are singletons and the top ten take about 4.5%. The CDR3 is 15 residues long. Germline lookup yields CDR1 SEHNR and CDR2 FQNEAQ (reference sequence). V was trimmed by 7 bases and J by 0 bases, leaving 15 bases between them. This clone was seen just once.

This chain connects TRBV7-9 to TRBJ1-2; maybe TRBD1 (5 bases). Sequencing used peripheral blood. The receptor's source is a man in his fifties with active COVID-19. The CDR3 nucleotides are TGTGCCAGCACATTCAGGGCCCCAGCTAACTATGGCTACACCTTC. Translating gives CASTFRAPANYGYTF. The complete variable domain, with remaining parts taken from reference TRBV7-9 and TRBJ1-2, reads DTGVSQNPRHKITKRGQNVTFRCDPISEHNRLYWYRQTLGQGPEFLTYFQNEAQLEKSRLLSDRFSAERPKGSFSTLEIQRTEQGDSAMYLCASTFRAPANYGYTFGSGTRLTVV.